The 31 T cell receptor beta chains reported below all come from one sample, sequenced in a study of blood T cell repertoires in COVID-19. Measured with immunoSEQ multiplex PCR; TCRdb has only the in-frame clones, and not every one. This repertoire shows about 170,000 clones, 70% to 90% found once; its top ten account for around 8.9%. The sample was peripheral blood. The receptor source for this set is a woman older than 75 with COVID-19, enrolled during active disease.

This clone was picked up a small number of times. The CDR3 region has the DNA TGTGCCAGCCTACCCAGCATGAGGGATATCGGCTACACCTTC. This gives the protein CASLPSMRDIGYTF. The V and J genes are TRBV6-6 and TRBJ1-2; unclear D gene. Germline loops: CDR1 MNHNY, CDR2 SVGAGI (reference sequence). There are 14 residues in the CDR3. V shed 8 bases and J shed 8 bases, with 21 bases lying between them.

The rearrangement uses TRBV2 and TRBJ2-5, with 9 bases that match TRBD1. The CDR3 runs to 12 residues. V was pared by 11 bases and J by 4 bases, with 5 bases of the junction left unmatched. Per the germline V gene, CDR1 is SNHLY and CDR2 is FYNNEI. The CDR3 reads CAVQGAGETQYF. CDR3 nucleotides: TGTGCCGTACAGGGGGCAGGAGAGACCCAGTACTTC.

This chain uses TRBV6-5 with TRBJ2-7; 8 bases map to TRBD1. Germline V CDR1 and CDR2: MNHEY, SVGAGI. V trimming: 7 bases; J trimming: 6 bases; junction bases outside the gene matches: 5. This CDR3 is built from 12 residues. The CDR3 region has the DNA TGTGCCAGCAATCGCGACAGGGGCGAGCAGTACTTC. As protein: CASNRDRGEQYF.

The chain couples TRBV6-1 to TRBJ1-1; 9 nucleotides line up with TRBD1. Unmatched junction bases numbered 12, after V lost 4 bases and J lost 6 bases. The CDR3 runs to 16 residues. Germline V gene sequence: CDR1 MNHNS, CDR2 SASEGT. CDR3 in amino acids: CASSVTGGLASAEAFF. As DNA, the CDR3 is TGTGCCAGCAGTGTGACAGGGGGACTCGCGAGCGCTGAAGCTTTCTTT.

The chain is built from TRBV5-4 and TRBJ1-2; perhaps TRBD1 as D (6 bases). Trimming cost V 1 base and J 7 bases, with 20 bases left between them. The CDR3 runs 16 residues. The germline CDR1 and CDR2 sequences are SGHNT and YYREEE (reference sequence). CDR3: CASSLKGGPGWIGYTF. Here the CDR3 DNA reads TGTGCCAGCAGCTTGAAAGGGGGTCCTGGGTGGATTGGCTACACCTTC.

The table lists this clone with a count of one. V and J are TRBV2 and TRBJ1-2, with TRBD1 as a possible D gene (6 bases). The CDR3 is 13 amino acids. The germline V and J ends were trimmed by 6 bases and 0 bases, with 8 bases remaining between them. Per the germline V gene, CDR1 is SNHLY and CDR2 is FYNNEI. The CDR3 DNA reads as TGTGCCAGCAGAGGACAGCCTAACTATGGCTACACCTTC. As protein: CASRGQPNYGYTF.

Concerning this clone itself: The same CDR3 also results from other DNA sequences found in this sample. The chain links TRBV29-1 to TRBJ1-5; a possible D gene is TRBD1 (6 bases). Trimming removed 4 bases at V and 2 bases at J, with 9 bases between. The CDR3 is 13 residues long. The germline CDR1 and CDR2 sequences are SQVTM and ANQGSEA. CDR3 DNA: TGCAGCGTTGGAACAGGGCGCAATCAGCCCCAGCATTTT. Translated: CSVGTGRNQPQHF.

The chain's CDR3 is CASSYRGRASGSQFF. In DNA, the CDR3 is TGTGCCAGCAGTTATCGGGGGCGGGCTAGCGGGAGTCAGTTCTTC. The V call is TRBV6-2 or TRBV6-3, the J call TRBJ2-1, with 10 nucleotides matching TRBD2. The germline V gene encodes CDR1 MNHEY and CDR2 SVGEGT. The CDR3 contains 15 residues. Losses at the gene ends were 3 bases for V and 13 bases for J; bases not matched to a gene: 12.

J is TRBJ1-6 and V is TRBV4-1; D remains unclear. Per the germline V gene, CDR1 is MGHRA and CDR2 is YSYEKL. The CDR3 covers 15 residues. Trimming shortened V by 5 bases and J by 7 bases, and 15 bases separated the two germline ends. DNA for the CDR3: TGCGCCAGCAGCAGTCTTAGGACTGTCAATTCACCCCTCCACTTT. This gives the protein CASSSLRTVNSPLHF.

The J gene is TRBJ1-6, the V gene TRBV25-1; D is undetermined. The CDR3 length is 15 residues. Germline V gene sequence: CDR1 MGHDK, CDR2 SYGVNS. V was shortened by 0 bases and J by 7 bases, with 10 bases between the two germline ends. In DNA, the CDR3 is TGTGCCAGCAGTGAATACGGCAGGCAAAATTCACCCCTCCACTTT. This gives the protein CASSEYGRQNSPLHF. The full variable domain, rest sourced from reference TRBV25-1 and TRBJ1-6, is EADIYQTPRYLVIGTGKKITLECSQTMGHDKMYWYQQDPGMELHLIHYSYGVNSTEKGDLSSESTVSRIRTEHFPLTLESARPSHTSQYLCASSEYGRQNSPLHFGNGTRLTVT.

The chain joins TRBV19 to TRBJ1-3; tentatively, D is TRBD1 (5 bases). Looked up from germline, CDR1 is LNHDA and CDR2 is SQIVND (reference sequence). The CDR3 extends over 15 amino acids. Trimming removed 7 bases from V and 0 bases from J, with 13 bases in between. As DNA, the CDR3 is TGTGCCAGTATTCCACAGGTACCCTCTGGAAACACCATATATTTT. Amino acid sequence: CASIPQVPSGNTIYF.

The V call is TRBV2, the J call TRBJ1-1; D is perhaps TRBD1 (5 bases). Germline CDR1 and CDR2: SNHLY and FYNNEI. The CDR3 is made up of 13 amino acids. Trimming took 5 bases from V and 4 from J, leaving 11 bases between them. CDR3 loop: CASSNRRGTEAFF. In DNA, the CDR3 is TGTGCCAGCAGTAATAGAAGGGGCACTGAAGCTTTCTTT.

The genes are TRBV2 and TRBJ1-2; 11 bases line up with TRBD1. Germline CDR1 SNHLY, CDR2 FYNNEI. This CDR3 region has 15 residues. The V segment lost 5 bases and the J segment 7 bases; nucleotides outside the gene matches: 9. The CDR3 here is CASSPRTGGGVGYTF. CDR3 in DNA: TGTGCCAGCAGTCCTAGGACAGGGGGCGGGGTTGGCTACACCTTC.

This chain joins TRBV6-1 and TRBJ1-2; D unclear. The ends were cut back, 0 bases at V and 8 bases at J, with 16 bases in the middle. CDR3 length: 15 residues. Per the germline V gene, CDR1 is MNHNS and CDR2 is SASEGT. CDR3 sequence: CASSEASPSLEGYTF. DNA of the CDR3: TGTGCCAGCAGTGAAGCAAGTCCTTCTTTAGAAGGCTACACCTTC.

This sequence joins TRBV9 and TRBJ2-3; the D gene is possibly TRBD2 (6 bases). CDR3 size: 15 residues. CDR1 and CDR2 (germline): SGDLS, YYNGEE. V was clipped by 7 bases and J by 2 bases, with 17 bases between them. The CDR3 loop is CASGAGTFPTDTQYF. CDR3 coding DNA: TGTGCCAGCGGCGCCGGGACTTTCCCCACAGATACGCAGTATTTT.

The chain recombines TRBV9 with TRBJ1-6, with unresolved D. Germline V gene data show CDR1 as SGDLS and CDR2 as YYNGEE. V was clipped by 4 bases and J by 7 bases, with 12 bases between them. This CDR3 is built from 14 residues. The CDR3 reads CASSMLTGNSPLHF. In DNA form, the CDR3 reads TGTGCCAGCAGCATGCTGACGGGAAATTCACCCCTCCACTTT.

CDR3 DNA sequence: TGTGCCATCGGGGACAGGGGAGAGACCCAGTACTTC. Protein sequence: CAIGDRGETQYF. This rearrangement joins TRBV10-3 to TRBJ2-5, with 10 bases matching TRBD1. After removal of 8 bases from V and 4 bases from J, the junction contained 1 base not matched to a gene. Germline CDR1 is ENHRY and CDR2 is SYGVKD. The CDR3 covers 12 residues.

The gene calls are TRBV10-1 and TRBJ2-3; 8 positions match TRBD2. V shed 8 bases, J shed 3 bases, and the junction held 4 bases outside the gene matches. In germline, CDR1 is WNHNN, CDR2 SYGVQD (reference sequence). The CDR3 is 13 amino acids. The CDR3 DNA follows: TGCGCCAGCTCGGGGACTAGAACAGATACGCAGTATTTT. It yields the protein CASSGTRTDTQYF.

This clone came up once. The V and J genes are TRBV28 and TRBJ1-2; tentative D call: TRBD1 (6 bases). Germline CDR1 and CDR2: MDHEN and SYDVKM. V was trimmed by 8 bases and J by 2 bases, leaving 12 bases between them. The CDR3 is 13 amino acids. This chain's CDR3 is CASRRDTNYGYTF. DNA for the CDR3: TGTGCCAGCCGCCGGGACACGAACTATGGCTACACCTTC.

The chain has TRBV12-3 or TRBV12-4 and TRBJ1-1, with a weak D call TRBD1 (6 bases). The CDR3 covers 11 residues. V dropped 7 bases and J dropped 6 bases, with 9 bases sitting between them. The CDR3 DNA reads as TGTGCCAGCAAACAGGGTTCTGAAGCTTTCTTT. As protein: CASKQGSEAFF.

This chain uses TRBV14 with TRBJ2-5, with TRBD1 identical over 11 bases. The junction had 7 bases not matched to a gene; V was cut back by 0 bases and J by 1 base. In germline, CDR1 is SGHDN, CDR2 FVKESK. The CDR3 has 18 amino acids. The CDR3 nucleotides read TGTGCCAGCAGCCAAGATCTCCCGGGACAGGGGGTCCAAGAGACCCAGTACTTC. Amino acids: CASSQDLPGQGVQETQYF.

The rearrangement uses TRBV11-3 and TRBJ2-4; D ambiguous. Germline CDR1 is SGHNT and CDR2 is YENEEA. The V end lost 3 bases, the J end lost 5 bases, and 8 bases lay between the germline ends. The CDR3 is 13 amino acids. In DNA form, the CDR3 reads TGTGCCAGCAGCTTGGGCCCCGAAAACATTCAGTACTTC. Encoded protein: CASSLGPENIQYF.

The V gene is TRBV19, the J gene TRBJ1-1, with TRBD1 as a possible D gene (5 bases). This CDR3 has 15 residues. Trimming pared 3 bases from V and 4 bases from J, leaving 15 bases between. CDR1 LNHDA and CDR2 SQIVND come from the germline V gene (reference sequence). CDR3 coding DNA: TGTGCCAGTAGTATCCTTACAGGCATGGGCACTGAAGCTTTCTTT. Amino acid sequence: CASSILTGMGTEAFF.

The sample holds many counts of this clone. This chain uses TRBV27 with TRBJ2-7, with D perhaps matching TRBD1 (6 bases). Germline CDR1 is MNHEY and CDR2 is SMNVEV (reference sequence). Trimming shortened V by 5 bases and J by 5 bases, and 13 bases separated the two germline ends. This CDR3 is built from 13 residues. The CDR3 sequence: CASSPTGFHEQYF. Written as DNA, the CDR3 is TGTGCCAGCAGTCCAACAGGGTTCCACGAGCAGTACTTC.

The chain joins TRBV5-1 to TRBJ1-4; 8 nucleotides align to TRBD1. Germline CDR1 and CDR2: SGHRS and YFSETQ. The CDR3 contains 16 residues. With V trimmed by 3 bases and J by 5 bases, 9 bases remained unmatched. The CDR3 loop reads CASSWKTGGPNEKLFF. The DNA of the CDR3 is TGCGCCAGCAGCTGGAAAACAGGGGGGCCCAATGAAAAACTGTTTTTT.

This rearrangement joins TRBV6-5 to TRBJ1-1; 9 bases fit TRBD1. J was trimmed by 4 bases and V by 6 bases; bases with no gene match: 6. Per germline, CDR1 MNHEY and CDR2 SVGAGI. The CDR3 spans 14 residues. As DNA, the CDR3 is TGTGCCAGCAGACCCGGACAGGGGAGCACTGAAGCTTTCTTT. Its protein is CASRPGQGSTEAFF.

The chain combines TRBV7-8 with TRBJ1-1, with 7 bases fitting TRBD1. V shed 8 bases and J 2 bases; nucleotides not matched to a gene: 5. The CDR3 length is 13 residues. Germline CDR1 SGHVS, CDR2 FQNEAQ. CDR3 sequence (DNA): TGTGCCAGCGCGCAGGGGGGAAACACTGAAGCTTTCTTT. Its protein is CASAQGGNTEAFF.

The V and J genes are TRBV19 and TRBJ1-5, with TRBD1 identical over 10 bases. The germline gives CDR1 LNHDA, CDR2 SQIVND (reference sequence). After removal of 4 bases from V and 7 bases from J, the junction contained 4 bases not matched to a gene. CDR3 length: 14 amino acids. The DNA of the CDR3 is TGTGCCAGTAGTACGGGACAGGGGACCCAGCCCCAGCATTTT. This codes for CASSTGQGTQPQHF.

This chain links TRBV28 with TRBJ2-7; D is undetermined. The CDR3 length is 12 residues. V was pared by 7 bases and J by 3 bases, with 10 bases between. CDR1 and CDR2 from the germline V gene are MDHEN and SYDVKM. In DNA, the CDR3 is TGTGCCAGCACCGGAAGGAGCTACGAGCAGTACTTC. It translates to CASTGRSYEQYF.

V usage is TRBV6-2 or TRBV6-3 and J usage is TRBJ2-5, with 9 bases identical to TRBD1. This CDR3 has 17 residues. Germline V gene data show CDR1 as MNHEY and CDR2 as SVGEGT. After removal of 2 bases from V and 5 bases from J, the junction contained 12 bases not matched to a gene. The CDR3 loop is CASSYLVPGQGPETQYF. CDR3 in DNA: TGTGCCAGCAGTTACCTCGTCCCGGGACAGGGACCGGAGACCCAGTACTTC.

The chain carries TRBV15 and TRBJ1-2; a possible D gene is TRBD1 (6 bases). Germline CDR1 LNHNV, CDR2 YYDKDF (reference sequence). The CDR3 has 14 amino acids. Trimming removed 0 bases at V and 4 bases at J, with 9 bases between. CDR3 in amino acids: CATSRDTGPYGYTF. The CDR3 bases are TGTGCCACCAGCAGAGATACAGGGCCCTATGGCTACACCTTC. The variable domain in full, completed from reference TRBV15 and TRBJ1-2, reads DAMVIQNPRYQVTQFGKPVTLSCSQTLNHNVMYWYQQKSSQAPKLLFHYYDKDFNNEADTPDNFQSRRPNTSFCFLDIRSPGLGDTAMYLCATSRDTGPYGYTFGSGTRLTVV.